Below, one T cell receptor (beta chain) is given with its context. The target antigen is unknown. This entry belongs to a study of cytomegalovirus exposure and HLA in healthy donors. Use of 60 Vbeta and 13 Jbeta primers characterized the PCR. Repertoires were generated with immunoSEQ multiplex PCR, while TCRdb's copy carries only in-frame clones and drops some. The table records approximately 140,000 clones, almost 85% of them present only once. The CDR3 covers 13 residues. Germline CDR1 MNHEY, CDR2 SMNVEV (reference sequence). V lost 4 bases and J lost 5, with 11 bases in between. Whole-study results and caveats: Based on reports, TCR beta sequences accurately predicted HLA-A and HLA-B alleles for most subjects. After further analysis at a later stage, 16,951 TCR beta sequences were associated with HLA alleles at 0.05 false discovery rate. Sequence variants that were highly shared formed a cluster that was likely a sequencing artifact.

Whereas donors were nominally healthy upon sampling, unrecorded immune exposures were probable. This chain connects TRBV27 to TRBJ1-2; D perhaps matches TRBD1 (5 bases). The sequence was collected from a woman aged 40 to 55 in good health and CMV-seronegative. Sequencing used PBMCs. The CDR3: CASSYAQGYGYTF. CDR3 DNA sequence: TGTGCCAGCAGTTACGCCCAGGGATATGGCTACACCTTC.